The sequence of this T cell receptor (beta chain) was determined in a study of CD8 T cells in Susac syndrome (dated by TCRdb to the late 2010s). Broadly, across the study: Repertoire sequencing was used to test whether CD8+ T cell activation and differentiation in Susac syndrome was antigen driven. CD8+ T cell repertoire clonality was compared between some 12 healthy donors, approximately 14 Susac syndrome patients and approximately 16 multiple sclerosis patients.

What the research found in general, with its limitations: The number of individuals in the TCR sequencing and HLA analysis was recognized as being relatively small.

Measured from the cysteine to the phenylalanine, the CDR3 is 18 residues long. Just the 54-base CDR3 DNA is kept, in frame starting at base 1. CDR1 and CDR2 were assigned from the germline V gene as SQVTM and ANQGSEA. V and J are trimmed by 0 bases and 1 base, and the gene matches miss 7 bases of the junction. Peripheral blood CD8+ and CD4+ T cells from healthy donors, Susac syndrome patients and multiple sclerosis patients were profiled by high-throughput TCR beta sequencing. Multiple sclerosis controls were treatment-naive patients with stable or active relapsing-remitting disease fulfilling revised McDonald criteria. Bulk CD8+ and CD4+ T cells were purified magnetically by negative isolation, whereas CD8+ TEMRA cells were enriched by FACS. Blood was collected in EDTA tubes and processed within 24 hours, with PBMCs isolated through density gradient centrifugation. PBMCs intended for TCR sequencing were cryopreserved in liquid nitrogen and thawed later in a water bath at 37 degrees C. Purity of sorted or isolated CD4+, CD8+ and CD8+ TEMRA cells was at least 90%.

RNA was extracted using the RNeasy kit, and roughly 0.45 to 1 microgram was reverse transcribed with random hexamers. The immunoSEQ multiplex PCR assay, covering 54 Vbeta and 13 Jbeta segments, was used to amplify TCR beta CDR3 regions. PCR amplification bias was corrected using a synthetic template baseline for primer optimization and computational correction. In the paper's pipeline: Reads were annotated to V, D and J genes per IMGT and analyzed with immunoSEQ Analyzer, keeping only productive sequences. Clonality was calculated as one minus the Shannon entropy normalized by log2 of the number of productive unique sequences. For each patient and control, public and private clones were evaluated among the 100 most prevalent clones. A clone was defined as Susac-specific if it was absent from the healthy and MS cohorts, from roughly 980 published viral clones and from other ImmuneACCESS disease sequences. TCRdb redid the processing of the public reads, applying fastp at Q25 and MiXCR, and retained in-frame beta chains. Rows are combined by CDR3 protein, so each entry shows the most common genes and DNA. The V and J calls, along with clone size, are taken from TCRdb and not from the paper's own processing. Within this sample are around 190,000 distinct CDR3 sequences, with about 95% of them counted one time only. The ten largest clones represent 0.15% to 0.2% of the sample.

About this clonotype: Its antigen is currently not known. No qualities accompany the bases; no much larger clone lies one base away.

The chain links TRBV29-1 with TRBJ2-1; 12 bases in between match TRBD2. The material sequenced was CD8+ T cells from PBMCs. The sequence was collected from a human donor with multiple sclerosis. The CDR3 sequence is CSVEDRSSGGASYNEQFF. The DNA sequence is as follows: TGCAGCGTTGAAGATAGGTCTAGCGGGGGGGCGTCCTACAATGAGCAGTTCTTC.